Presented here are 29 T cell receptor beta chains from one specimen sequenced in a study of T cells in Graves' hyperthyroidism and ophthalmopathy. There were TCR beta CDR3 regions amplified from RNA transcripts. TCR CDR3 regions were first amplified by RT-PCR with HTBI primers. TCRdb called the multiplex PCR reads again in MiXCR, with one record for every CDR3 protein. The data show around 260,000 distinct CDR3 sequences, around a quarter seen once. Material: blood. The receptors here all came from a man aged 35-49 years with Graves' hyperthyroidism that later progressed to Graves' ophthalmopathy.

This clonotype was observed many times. The CDR3 region is CASKPGAANYGYTF. CDR3 sequence (DNA): TGTGCCAGCAAACCAGGCGCCGCTAACTATGGCTACACCTTC. The chain recombines TRBV6-2 or TRBV6-3 with TRBJ1-2; D is unclear. The length of the CDR3 is 14 residues. Trimming left V 7 bases short and J 0 bases short, with 12 bases between. CDR1 and CDR2 from the germline V gene are MNHEY and SVGEGT.

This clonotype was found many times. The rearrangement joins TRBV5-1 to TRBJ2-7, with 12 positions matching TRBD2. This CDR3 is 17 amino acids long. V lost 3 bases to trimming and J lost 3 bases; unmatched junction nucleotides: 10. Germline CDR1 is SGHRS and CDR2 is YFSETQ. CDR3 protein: CASSSVPGLAGRYEQYF. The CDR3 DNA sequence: TGCGCCAGCAGCTCCGTCCCGGGACTAGCGGGCCGCTACGAGCAGTACTTC.

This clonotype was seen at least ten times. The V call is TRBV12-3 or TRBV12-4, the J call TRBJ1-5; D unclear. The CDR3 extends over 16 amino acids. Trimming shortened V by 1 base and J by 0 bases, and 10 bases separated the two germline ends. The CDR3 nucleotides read TGTGCCAGCAGTTTAGGGCCACGCAATAGCAATCAGCCCCAGCATTTT. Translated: CASSLGPRNSNQPQHF.

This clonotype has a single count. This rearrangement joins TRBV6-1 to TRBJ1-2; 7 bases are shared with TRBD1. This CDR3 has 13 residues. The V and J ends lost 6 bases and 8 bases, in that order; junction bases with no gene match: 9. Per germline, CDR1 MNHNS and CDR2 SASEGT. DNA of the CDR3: TGTGCCAGCAGGCGCCGACAGGGCGAGGGCTACACCTTC. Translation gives CASRRRQGEGYTF.

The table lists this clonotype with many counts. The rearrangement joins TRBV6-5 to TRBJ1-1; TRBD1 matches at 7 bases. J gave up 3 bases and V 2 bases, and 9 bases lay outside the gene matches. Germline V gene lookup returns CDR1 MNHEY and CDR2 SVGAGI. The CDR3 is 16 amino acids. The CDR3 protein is CASSYPTDRVDTEAFF. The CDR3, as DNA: TGTGCCAGCAGTTACCCCACCGACAGGGTTGACACTGAAGCTTTCTTT.

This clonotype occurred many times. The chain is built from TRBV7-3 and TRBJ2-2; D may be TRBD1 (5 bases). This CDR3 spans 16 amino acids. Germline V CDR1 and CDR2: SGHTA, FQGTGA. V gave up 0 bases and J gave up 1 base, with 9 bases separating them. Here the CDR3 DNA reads TGTGCCAGCAGCTTAACGTACGGACAGAACACCGGGGAGCTGTTTTTT. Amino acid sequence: CASSLTYGQNTGELFF. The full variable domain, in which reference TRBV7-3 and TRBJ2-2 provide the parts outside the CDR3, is GAGVSQTPSNKVTEKGKYVELRCDPISGHTALYWYRQSLGQGPEFLIYFQGTGAADDSGLPNDRFFAVRPEGSVSTLKIQRTERGDSAVYLCASSLTYGQNTGELFFGEGSRLTVL.

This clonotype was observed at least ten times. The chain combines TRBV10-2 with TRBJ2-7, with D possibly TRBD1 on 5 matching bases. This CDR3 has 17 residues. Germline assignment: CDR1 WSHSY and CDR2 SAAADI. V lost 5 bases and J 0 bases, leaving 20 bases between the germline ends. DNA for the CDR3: TGCGCCAGCAGTTTAAATCAGGGTCCCCACGGCTCCTACGAGCAGTACTTC. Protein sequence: CASSLNQGPHGSYEQYF.

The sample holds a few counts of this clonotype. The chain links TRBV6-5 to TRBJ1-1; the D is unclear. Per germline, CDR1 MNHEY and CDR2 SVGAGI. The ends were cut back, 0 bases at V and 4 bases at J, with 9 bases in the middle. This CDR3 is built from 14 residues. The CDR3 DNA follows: TGTGCCAGCAGTTACTCGGAGACGGGCACTGAAGCTTTCTTT. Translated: CASSYSETGTEAFF.

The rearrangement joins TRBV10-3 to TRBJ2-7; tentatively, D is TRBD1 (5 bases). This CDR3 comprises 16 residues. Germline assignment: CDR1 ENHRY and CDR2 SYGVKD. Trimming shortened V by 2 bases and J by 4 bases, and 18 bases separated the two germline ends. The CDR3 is CAISEGASGDGYEQYF. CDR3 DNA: TGTGCCATCAGTGAGGGGGCATCGGGCGACGGGTACGAGCAGTACTTC.

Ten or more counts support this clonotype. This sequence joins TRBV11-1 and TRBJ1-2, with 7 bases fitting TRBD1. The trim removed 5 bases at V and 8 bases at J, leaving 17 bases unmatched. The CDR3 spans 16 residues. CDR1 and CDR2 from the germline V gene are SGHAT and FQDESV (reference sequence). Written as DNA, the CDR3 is TGTGCCAGCAGCCCAACTATGGACAGGTTGGGAGACGGCTACACCTTC. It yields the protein CASSPTMDRLGDGYTF.

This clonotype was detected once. The DNA of the CDR3 is TGCAGCGCCGAGGGCACCAGGGCGAACACTGAAGCTTTCTTT. It yields the protein CSAEGTRANTEAFF. The rearrangement links TRBV29-1 to TRBJ1-1, with D tentatively TRBD1 (5 bases). The CDR3 covers 14 residues. V lost 7 bases and J 1 base, leaving 16 bases between the germline ends. Germline lookup yields CDR1 SQVTM and CDR2 ANQGSEA. The whole variable domain, remainder taken from reference TRBV29-1 and TRBJ1-1, is SAVISQKPSRDICQRGTSLTIQCQVDSQVTMMFWYRQQPGQSLTLIATANQGSEATYESGFVIDKFPISRPNLTFSTLTVSNMSPEDSSIYLCSAEGTRANTEAFFGQGTRLTVV.

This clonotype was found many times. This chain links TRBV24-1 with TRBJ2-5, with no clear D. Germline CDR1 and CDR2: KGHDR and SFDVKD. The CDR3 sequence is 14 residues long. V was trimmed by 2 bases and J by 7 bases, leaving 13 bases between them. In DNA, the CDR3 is TGTGCCACCAGTGATTCCGATACGTCTGGGACCCAGTACTTC. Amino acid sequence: CATSDSDTSGTQYF.

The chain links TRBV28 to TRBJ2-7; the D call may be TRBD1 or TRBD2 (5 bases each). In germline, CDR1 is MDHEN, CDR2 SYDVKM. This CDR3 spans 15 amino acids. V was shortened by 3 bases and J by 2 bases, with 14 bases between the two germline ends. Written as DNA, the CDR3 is TGTGCCAGCAGTTTGCTCGGGACGACGGCCTACGAGCAGTACTTC. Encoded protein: CASSLLGTTAYEQYF.

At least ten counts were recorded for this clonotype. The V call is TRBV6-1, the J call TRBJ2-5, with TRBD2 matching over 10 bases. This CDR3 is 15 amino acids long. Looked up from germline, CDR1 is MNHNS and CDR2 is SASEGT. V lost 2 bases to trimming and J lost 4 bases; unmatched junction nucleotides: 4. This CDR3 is CASSELAGAVETQYF. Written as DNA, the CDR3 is TGTGCCAGCAGTGAACTAGCGGGAGCGGTAGAGACCCAGTACTTC.

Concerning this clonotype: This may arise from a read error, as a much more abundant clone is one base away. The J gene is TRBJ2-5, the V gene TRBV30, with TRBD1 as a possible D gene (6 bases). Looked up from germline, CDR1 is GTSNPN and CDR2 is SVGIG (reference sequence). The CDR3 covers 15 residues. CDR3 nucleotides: TGTGCCTGGAGTAAACACCCTGGACAGACAGAGACCCCGTACTTC. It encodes CAWSKHPGQTETPYF.

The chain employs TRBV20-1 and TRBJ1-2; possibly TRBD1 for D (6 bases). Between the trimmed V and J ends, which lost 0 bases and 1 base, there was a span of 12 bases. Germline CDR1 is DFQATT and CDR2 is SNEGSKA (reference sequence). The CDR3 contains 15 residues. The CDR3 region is CSARDTQGGNYGYTF. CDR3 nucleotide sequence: TGCAGTGCTAGAGATACACAGGGCGGTAACTATGGCTACACCTTC.

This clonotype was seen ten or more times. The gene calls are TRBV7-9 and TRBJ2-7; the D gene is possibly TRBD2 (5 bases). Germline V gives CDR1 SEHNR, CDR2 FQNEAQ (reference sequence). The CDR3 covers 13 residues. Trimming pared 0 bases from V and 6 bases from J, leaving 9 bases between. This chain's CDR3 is CASSLAGEREQYF. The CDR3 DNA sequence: TGTGCCAGCAGCTTAGCGGGAGAGCGCGAGCAGTACTTC.

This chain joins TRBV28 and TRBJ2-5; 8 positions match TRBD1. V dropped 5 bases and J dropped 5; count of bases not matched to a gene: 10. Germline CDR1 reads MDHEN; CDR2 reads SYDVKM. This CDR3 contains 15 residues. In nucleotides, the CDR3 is TGTGCCAGCAGTCCCCGCCCAGGGGGCCGGGAGACCCAGTACTTC. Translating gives CASSPRPGGRETQYF.

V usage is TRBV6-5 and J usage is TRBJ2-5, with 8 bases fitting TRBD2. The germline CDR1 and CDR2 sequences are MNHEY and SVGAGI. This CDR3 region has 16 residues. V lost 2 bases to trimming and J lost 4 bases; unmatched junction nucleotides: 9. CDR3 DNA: TGTGCCAGCAGTTACACACGGGGGGGGTTGGGAGAGACCCAGTACTTC. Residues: CASSYTRGGLGETQYF.

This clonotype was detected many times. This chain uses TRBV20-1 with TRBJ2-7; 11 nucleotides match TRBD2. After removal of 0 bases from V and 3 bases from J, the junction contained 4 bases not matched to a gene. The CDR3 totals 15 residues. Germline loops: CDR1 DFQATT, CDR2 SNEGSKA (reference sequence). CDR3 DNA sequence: TGCAGTGCTAGAGATTTCACTAGCGGGAGCTACGAGCAGTACTTC. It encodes CSARDFTSGSYEQYF.

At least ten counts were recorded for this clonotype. This chain's CDR3 is CASSSSLRARGEQYF. In nucleotides, the CDR3 is TGTGCCAGCAGCTCCTCCCTAAGAGCCAGGGGCGAGCAGTACTTC. This chain joins TRBV11-3 and TRBJ2-7; tentatively, D is TRBD1 (6 bases). Trimming cost V 4 bases and J 6 bases, with 19 bases left between them. The length of the CDR3 is 15 residues. Germline V CDR1 and CDR2: SGHNT, YENEEA.

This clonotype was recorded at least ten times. The CDR3 sequence is CASSPIVGSSGAFF. For the CDR3, the DNA is TGTGCCAGCAGCCCAATTGTAGGGTCCTCTGGGGCTTTCTTT. J is TRBJ1-1 and V is TRBV5-5; D is unclear. The CDR3 is made up of 14 amino acids. The germline V and J ends were trimmed by 4 bases and 11 bases, with 21 bases remaining between them. Germline V gives CDR1 SGHKS, CDR2 YYEKEE (reference sequence).

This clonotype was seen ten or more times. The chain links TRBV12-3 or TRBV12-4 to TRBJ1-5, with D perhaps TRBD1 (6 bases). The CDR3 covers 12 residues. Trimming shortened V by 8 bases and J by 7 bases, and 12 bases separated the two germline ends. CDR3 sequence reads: CASSTQGQPQHF. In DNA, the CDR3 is TGTGCCAGCTCAACCCAGGGGCAGCCCCAGCATTTT.

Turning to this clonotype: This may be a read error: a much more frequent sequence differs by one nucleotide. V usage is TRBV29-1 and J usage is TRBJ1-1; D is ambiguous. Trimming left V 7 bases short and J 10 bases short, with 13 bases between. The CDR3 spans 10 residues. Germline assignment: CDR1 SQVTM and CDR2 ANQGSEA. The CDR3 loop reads CSGRNAGAFF. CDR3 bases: TGCAGCGGCAGAAACGCTGGAGCTTTCTTT.

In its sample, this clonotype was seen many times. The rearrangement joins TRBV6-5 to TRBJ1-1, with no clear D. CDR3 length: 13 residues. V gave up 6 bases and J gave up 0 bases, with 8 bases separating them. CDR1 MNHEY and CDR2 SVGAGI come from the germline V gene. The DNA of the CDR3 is TGTGCCAGCAGGGTTAGGATGAACACTGAAGCTTTCTTT. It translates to CASRVRMNTEAFF.

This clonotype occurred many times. The DNA for the CDR3 is TGTGCCAGCAGTTGGAGGCAGGGACGTCAGCCCCAGCATTTT. It yields the protein CASSWRQGRQPQHF. This rearrangement joins TRBV12-3 or TRBV12-4 to TRBJ1-5; TRBD1 might be the D (5 bases). V lost 4 bases and J 6 bases, leaving 13 bases between the germline ends. The CDR3 runs 14 residues.

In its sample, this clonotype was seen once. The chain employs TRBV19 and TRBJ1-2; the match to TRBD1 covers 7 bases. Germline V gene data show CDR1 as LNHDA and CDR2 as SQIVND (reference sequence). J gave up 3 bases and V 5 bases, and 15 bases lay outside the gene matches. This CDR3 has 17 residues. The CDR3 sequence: CASSWTGGLMGDYGYTF. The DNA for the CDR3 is TGTGCCAGTAGTTGGACAGGAGGATTGATGGGGGACTATGGCTACACCTTC. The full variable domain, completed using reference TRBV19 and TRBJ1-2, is DGGITQSPKYLFRKEGQNVTLSCEQNLNHDAMYWYRQDPGQGLRLIYYSQIVNDFQKGDIAEGYSVSREKKESFPLTVTSAQKNPTAFYLCASSWTGGLMGDYGYTFGSGTRLTVV.

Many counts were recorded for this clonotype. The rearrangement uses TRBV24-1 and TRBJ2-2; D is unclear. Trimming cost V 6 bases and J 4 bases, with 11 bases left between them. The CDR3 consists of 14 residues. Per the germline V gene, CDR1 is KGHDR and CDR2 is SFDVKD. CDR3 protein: CATSHYGPTGELFF. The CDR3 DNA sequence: TGTGCCACCAGTCACTACGGCCCCACCGGGGAGCTGTTTTTT.

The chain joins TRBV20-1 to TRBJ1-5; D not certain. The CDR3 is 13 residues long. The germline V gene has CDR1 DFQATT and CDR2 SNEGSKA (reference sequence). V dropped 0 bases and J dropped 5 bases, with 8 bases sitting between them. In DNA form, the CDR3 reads TGCAGTGCTAGAGATTCCATAGATCAGCCCCAGCATTTT. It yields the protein CSARDSIDQPQHF.